The next 19 T cell receptor beta chains were all read from a single sample in a study of cytomegalovirus exposure and HLA in healthy donors. Use of 60 Vbeta and 13 Jbeta primers characterized the PCR. Profiled with immunoSEQ multiplex PCR; TCRdb holds only in-frame clones, not every one. This sample has 110,000 to 150,000 clones, with 55% to 80% found just once. The sequencing sample was made of PBMCs. All receptors come from a woman aged 35 to 49 in good health and CMV-seronegative.

This clone was recorded a few times. The rearrangement uses TRBV5-1 and TRBJ1-2; maybe TRBD1 (6 bases). The CDR3 covers 13 residues. Germline CDR1 reads SGHRS; CDR2 reads YFSETQ. V was trimmed by 7 bases and J by 5 bases, leaving 15 bases between them. The CDR3 coding sequence is TGCGCCAGCGGGTCGGGCCAGGGGTATGGCTACACCTTC. It encodes CASGSGQGYGYTF.

This clone was observed a handful of times. Within the sample, other DNA sequences also encode this same CDR3. The rearrangement uses TRBV9 and TRBJ1-1; no clear D gene. Trimming took 0 bases from V and 4 from J, leaving 7 bases between them. The CDR3 sequence is 13 residues long. CDR1 SGDLS and CDR2 YYNGEE come from the germline V gene. CDR3 DNA: TGTGCCAGCAGCGTAGGAGGAGCCACTGAAGCTTTCTTT. Protein sequence: CASSVGGATEAFF.

The chain is built from TRBV4-3 and TRBJ2-2; TRBD1 might be the D (6 bases). Per germline, CDR1 LGHNA and CDR2 YSLEER. This CDR3 region has 18 residues. V shed 0 bases and J shed 3 bases, with 17 bases lying between them. The CDR3 bases are TGCGCCAGCAGCCAAGATGGATCCGGGGACACCTACACCGGGGAGCTGTTTTTT. Encoded protein: CASSQDGSGDTYTGELFF.

The gene calls are TRBV2 and TRBJ1-3; D is ambiguous. This CDR3 has 14 amino acids. Per germline, CDR1 SNHLY and CDR2 FYNNEI. V lost 8 bases, J lost 0 bases, and 11 bases lay in between. CDR3 DNA: TGTGCCAGCCAGGATTCCATCTCTGGAAACACCATATATTTT. Translation gives CASQDSISGNTIYF.

The chain employs TRBV7-2 and TRBJ1-2, with D hard to call. V lost 0 bases, J lost 1 base, and 12 bases lay in between. The germline V gene encodes CDR1 SGHTA and CDR2 FQGNSA. This CDR3 comprises 16 residues. CDR3 nucleotides: TGTGCCAGCAGCTTAGCGCCGGGGTGGGTTAACTATGGCTACACCTTC. Its protein product is CASSLAPGWVNYGYTF.

The genes are TRBV10-3 and TRBJ2-5, with D maybe TRBD1 (5 bases). This CDR3 region has 14 residues. The germline V and J ends were trimmed by 2 bases and 1 base, with 8 bases remaining between them. Germline CDR1 is ENHRY and CDR2 is SYGVKD. CDR3 nucleotides: TGTGCCATCAGTGAGCAGGGTAGCCAAGAGACCCAGTACTTC. This gives the protein CAISEQGSQETQYF.

This chain uses TRBV6-6 with TRBJ1-3; D perhaps matches TRBD1 (5 bases). Germline CDR1 and CDR2: MNHNY and SVGAGI (reference sequence). This CDR3 region has 16 residues. Trimming took off 2 bases at V and 0 bases at J, with 11 bases between the two ends. CDR3 nucleotide sequence: TGTGCCAGCAGTTACGGGTCGACAGCCTCTGGAAACACCATATATTTT. This encodes CASSYGSTASGNTIYF.

This chain connects TRBV15 to TRBJ1-1; TRBD1 matches at 8 bases. Germline CDR1 reads LNHNV; CDR2 reads YYDKDF (reference sequence). V gave up 5 bases and J gave up 4 bases; unmatched junction bases: 6. The CDR3 spans 14 residues. The CDR3, as DNA: TGTGCCACCAGCGGACAGGGTGTAATCACTGAAGCTTTCTTT. This encodes CATSGQGVITEAFF. Full variable domain (remainder filled in from reference TRBV15 and TRBJ1-1): DAMVIQNPRYQVTQFGKPVTLSCSQTLNHNVMYWYQQKSSQAPKLLFHYYDKDFNNEADTPDNFQSRRPNTSFCFLDIRSPGLGDTAMYLCATSGQGVITEAFFGQGTRLTVV.

The J gene is TRBJ2-3, the V gene TRBV13; the D gene is possibly TRBD2 (5 bases). Looked up from germline, CDR1 is PRHDT and CDR2 is FYEKMQ (reference sequence). Trimming pared 5 bases from V and 1 base from J, leaving 16 bases between. The CDR3 totals 16 residues. The CDR3 region is CASSEESSSRTDTQYF. CDR3 sequence (DNA): TGTGCCAGCAGCGAAGAGTCGTCTAGCCGCACAGATACGCAGTATTTT.

The rearrangement uses TRBV27 and TRBJ1-6; 10 bases are a match to TRBD1. Per the germline V gene, CDR1 is MNHEY and CDR2 is SMNVEV (reference sequence). Trimming took 4 bases from V and 8 from J; bases not matched to a gene: 2. This CDR3 is built from 14 residues. CDR3 coding DNA: TGTGCCAGCAGTTACGGGACAGGGGATTCACCCCTCCACTTT. Its translation is CASSYGTGDSPLHF.

The chain links TRBV29-1 to TRBJ1-2, with 8 bases identical to TRBD1. Looked up from germline, CDR1 is SQVTM and CDR2 is ANQGSEA. The trim removed 0 bases at V and 4 bases at J, leaving 10 bases unmatched. The CDR3 spans 16 residues. This CDR3 reads CSVEDLGTGLVYGYTF. As DNA, the CDR3 is TGCAGCGTTGAAGATCTCGGGACAGGACTTGTCTATGGCTACACCTTC.

The gene calls are TRBV5-6 and TRBJ1-5; D is uncertain. V was cut by 0 bases and J by 3 bases, with 4 bases left in between. This CDR3 is built from 13 residues. The germline V gene encodes CDR1 SGHDT and CDR2 YYEEEE. Here the CDR3 reads CASSLGYNQPQHF. The DNA of the CDR3 is TGTGCCAGCAGCTTGGGCTACAATCAGCCCCAGCATTTT.

The CDR3 is CASSPWSIPNTEAFF. The CDR3 DNA reads TGCGCCAGCAGCCCTTGGTCTATTCCGAACACTGAAGCTTTCTTT. This chain links TRBV4-3 with TRBJ1-1; D uncertain. CDR3 length: 15 residues. V was shortened by 4 bases and J by 1 base, with 13 bases between the two germline ends. CDR1 and CDR2 (germline): LGHNA, YSLEER.

The rearrangement uses TRBV15 and TRBJ2-4; 8 nucleotides match TRBD2. Germline-derived CDR1 and CDR2 are LNHNV and YYDKDF (reference sequence). The CDR3 totals 14 residues. V was clipped by 1 base and J by 6 bases; unmatched bases: 2. This chain's CDR3 is CATSRGSGVNIQYF. CDR3 coding DNA: TGTGCCACCAGCAGAGGTAGCGGGGTAAACATTCAGTACTTC.

The chain employs TRBV18 and TRBJ1-1, with unresolved D. The V and J ends lost 1 base and 1 base respectively, with 7 bases between them. Germline V gives CDR1 KGHSH, CDR2 LQKENI. This CDR3 is 14 amino acids long. The CDR3 sequence: CASSPQAENTEAFF. The CDR3 bases are TGTGCCAGCTCACCACAGGCGGAGAACACTGAAGCTTTCTTT. The variable domain in full, completed from reference TRBV18 and TRBJ1-1, reads NAGVMQNPRHLVRRRGQEARLRCSPMKGHSHVYWYRQLPEEGLKFMVYLQKENIIDESGMPKERFSAEFPKEGPSILRIQQVVRGDSAAYFCASSPQAENTEAFFGQGTRLTVV.

This chain joins TRBV5-6 and TRBJ2-7; D not certain. This CDR3 has 12 residues. V lost 0 bases and J lost 2, with 3 bases in between. Germline loops: CDR1 SGHDT, CDR2 YYEEEE. The CDR3 spells CASSLGAYEQYV. The CDR3 DNA reads TGTGCCAGCAGCTTGGGGGCCTACGAGCAGTACGTC.

To note about this clone: Its ends do not fully match the called genes, so a read error is possible. The chain uses TRBV6-6 and TRBJ1-1; 10 bases match TRBD1. This CDR3 has 15 amino acids. Germline V CDR1 and CDR2: MNHNY, SVGAGI (reference sequence). The CDR3 sequence: CASSNSPGQGTEAFF. DNA for the CDR3: TGTGCCAGCAGTAACTCCCCGGGACAGGGGACTGAAGCTTTCTTT.

The V call is TRBV6-6, the J call TRBJ2-1, with 15 positions matching TRBD2. From germline, CDR1 is MNHNY and CDR2 SVGAGI (reference sequence). The CDR3 has 15 residues. Germline trimming cut 5 bases from V and 6 bases from J; bases unmatched to any gene: 2. CDR3 residues: CASSRTSGGANEQFF. Here the CDR3 DNA reads TGTGCCAGCAGTCGGACTAGCGGGGGGGCCAATGAGCAGTTCTTC.

The chain joins TRBV28 to TRBJ1-6; D unclear. CDR3 length: 16 amino acids. The V end lost 1 base, the J end lost 4 bases, and 11 bases lay between the germline ends. Germline V CDR1 and CDR2: MDHEN, SYDVKM. CDR3: CASSLSGLPYNSPLHF. In DNA, the CDR3 is TGTGCCAGCAGTTTATCTGGTCTACCTTATAATTCACCCCTCCACTTT.